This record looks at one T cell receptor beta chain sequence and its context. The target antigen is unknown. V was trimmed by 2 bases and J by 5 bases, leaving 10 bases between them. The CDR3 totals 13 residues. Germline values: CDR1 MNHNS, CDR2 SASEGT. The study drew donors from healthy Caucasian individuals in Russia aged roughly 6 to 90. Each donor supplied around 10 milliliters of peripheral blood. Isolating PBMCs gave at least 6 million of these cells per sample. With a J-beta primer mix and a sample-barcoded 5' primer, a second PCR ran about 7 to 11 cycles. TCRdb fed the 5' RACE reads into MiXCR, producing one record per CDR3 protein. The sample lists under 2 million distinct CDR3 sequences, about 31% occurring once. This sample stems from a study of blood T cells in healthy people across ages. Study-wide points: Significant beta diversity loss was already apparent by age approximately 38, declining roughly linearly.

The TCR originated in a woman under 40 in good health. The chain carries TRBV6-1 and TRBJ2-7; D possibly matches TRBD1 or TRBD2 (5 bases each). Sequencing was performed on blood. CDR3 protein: CASSEIRDDEQYF. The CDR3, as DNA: TGTGCCAGCAGTGAAATCAGGGACGACGAGCAGTACTTC.